A single sample is the source of the 5 T cell receptor beta chains below, sequenced in a study of cytomegalovirus exposure and HLA in healthy donors. PCR employed 60 Vbeta and 13 Jbeta primers. Profiled with immunoSEQ multiplex PCR; TCRdb holds only in-frame clones, not every one. The table lists over 150,000 clones, about 70% of them singletons. Source material: PBMCs. Receptors were obtained from a young man in good health and CMV-seronegative.

The table lists this clone with a few counts. The chain employs TRBV27 and TRBJ2-5, with 8 nucleotides matching TRBD2. The junction had 14 bases not matched to a gene; V was cut back by 4 bases and J by 7 bases. The germline CDR1 and CDR2 sequences are MNHEY and SMNVEV (reference sequence). The CDR3 contains 16 residues. The CDR3 DNA is TGTGCCAGCAGTTCCCATTCGGGAGGGGGGCGGGGGACCCAGTACTTC. Amino acids: CASSSHSGGGRGTQYF.

The chain uses TRBV28 and TRBJ1-3; the match to TRBD1 covers 8 bases. This CDR3 contains 19 residues. Germline CDR1 reads MDHEN; CDR2 reads SYDVKM. V gave up 6 bases and J gave up 2 bases; unmatched junction bases: 18. The DNA for the CDR3 is TGTGCCAGCAGCCAAAGGTGGACAGGGTTGGCCGATCCTGGAAACACCATATATTTT. It is translated as CASSQRWTGLADPGNTIYF.

The chain combines TRBV6-1 with TRBJ1-5; possible D gene TRBD1, 5 bases. The CDR3 length is 13 residues. CDR1 and CDR2 (germline): MNHNS, SASEGT. V was shortened by 7 bases and J by 7 bases, with 14 bases between the two germline ends. As DNA, the CDR3 is TGTGCCAGCATTTTCGGGGGTGGACAGCCCCAGCATTTT. It is translated as CASIFGGGQPQHF.

The gene calls are TRBV7-9 and TRBJ2-2, with D maybe TRBD2 (6 bases). The V and J ends lost 4 bases and 9 bases respectively, with 18 bases between them. This CDR3 has 15 residues. Germline V CDR1 and CDR2: SEHNR, FQNEAQ (reference sequence). CDR3 bases: TGTGCCAGCAGCTCCCCCTGGAGGGTCAGGCGGGAGCTGTTTTTT. Protein sequence: CASSSPWRVRRELFF.

V is TRBV29-1 and J is TRBJ1-1, with D tentatively TRBD1 (5 bases). The CDR3 extends over 12 amino acids. The V end was cut by 6 bases, the J end by 11 bases, with 19 bases between. Germline CDR1 is SQVTM and CDR2 is ANQGSEA. The CDR3 DNA follows: TGCAGCGTGGGAACATGGGGCCAGGACGCTTTCTTT. Encoded protein: CSVGTWGQDAFF. The entire variable domain, with the rest obtained from reference TRBV29-1 and TRBJ1-1, is as follows: SAVISQKPSRDICQRGTSLTIQCQVDSQVTMMFWYRQQPGQSLTLIATANQGSEATYESGFVIDKFPISRPNLTFSTLTVSNMSPEDSSIYLCSVGTWGQDAFFGQGTRLTVV.